This T cell receptor (beta chain) was identified during a study of cytomegalovirus exposure and HLA in healthy donors. PCR used 60 Vbeta primers and 13 Jbeta primers. Sequenced by immunoSEQ multiplex PCR; TCRdb stores in-frame clones only, minus some. The repertoire has around 130,000 clones, 74% of them found once; the top ten carry less than 7%. This clone was recorded a few times. Source material: PBMCs. This TCR derives from a woman between 50 and 59 years old in good health and CMV-seropositive.

This chain's CDR3 is CASTEDSAFSPQHF. In nucleotides, the CDR3 is TGTGCCAGCACCGAAGACAGTGCTTTTTCGCCCCAGCATTTT. V is TRBV2 and J is TRBJ1-5; the D gene is possibly TRBD1 (5 bases). This CDR3 contains 14 residues. V was clipped by 7 bases and J by 9 bases, with 19 bases between them. The germline V gene has CDR1 SNHLY and CDR2 FYNNEI.